The 10 T cell receptor beta chains given below trace back to one sample, sequenced in a study of blood T cell repertoires in COVID-19. The assay was immunoSEQ multiplex PCR, and TCRdb's table has in-frame clones only and misses some. The sample consists of some 180,000 clones, 75% to 90% of them appearing once. The sample taken for sequencing was peripheral blood. The receptor source for this set is a man aged 40-49 years with acute or convalescent COVID-19.

The chain couples TRBV10-3 to TRBJ2-3; D unresolved. V shed 4 bases and J shed 6 bases, with 8 bases lying between them. The CDR3 is made up of 12 amino acids. CDR1 is ENHRY and CDR2 is SYGVKD in the germline V gene. CDR3 DNA: TGTGCCATCAGTGGGTCCGTGGATACGCAGTATTTT. Protein product: CAISGSVDTQYF.

V gene TRBV5-6 combines with J gene TRBJ1-1, with TRBD1 as a possible D gene (5 bases). CDR3 size: 16 residues. Trimming cost V 1 base and J 4 bases, with 17 bases left between them. Germline CDR1 and CDR2: SGHDT and YYEEEE. The CDR3 DNA reads as TGTGCCAGCAGCTTGCAGGGTGGGTACGACTTCACTGAAGCTTTCTTT. Amino acid sequence: CASSLQGGYDFTEAFF. The full variable domain, in which reference TRBV5-6 and TRBJ1-1 provide the parts outside the CDR3, is DAGVTQSPTHLIKTRGQQVTLRCSPKSGHDTVSWYQQALGQGPQFIFQYYEEEERQRGNFPDRFSGHQFPNYSSELNVNALLLGDSALYLCASSLQGGYDFTEAFFGQGTRLTVV.

The chain combines TRBV7-2 with TRBJ2-7; TRBD1 might be the D (6 bases). Germline values: CDR1 SGHTA, CDR2 FQGNSA. CDR3 length equals 15 residues. Trimming took 5 bases from V and 2 from J, leaving 16 bases between them. The CDR3 DNA reads TGTGCCAGCAGCCCATTTTCCCGGGACACCTACGAGCAGTACTTC. Encoded protein: CASSPFSRDTYEQYF.

This chain links TRBV28 with TRBJ2-1, with D possibly matching TRBD2 (5 bases). The CDR3 length is 15 residues. Trimming pared 5 bases from V and 5 bases from J, leaving 16 bases between. Germline lookup yields CDR1 MDHEN and CDR2 SYDVKM. CDR3 in amino acids: CASSPRSGNNNEQFF. CDR3 DNA: TGTGCCAGCAGTCCGAGGAGCGGTAACAACAATGAGCAGTTCTTC.

Worth noting for this clone: Other DNA sequences in this specimen translate into the identical CDR3. V is TRBV7-2 and J is TRBJ1-2; TRBD1 matches at 10 bases. J gave up 0 bases and V 5 bases, and 3 bases lay outside the gene matches. The CDR3 totals 15 residues. CDR1 and CDR2 (germline): SGHTA, FQGNSA. Here the CDR3 reads CASSRDRGPNYGYTF. The CDR3 coding sequence is TGTGCCAGCAGCCGGGACAGGGGACCTAACTATGGCTACACCTTC.

V is TRBV28 and J is TRBJ2-7; 7 bases are a match to TRBD2. Germline CDR1 MDHEN, CDR2 SYDVKM. CDR3 length equals 15 residues. V lost 6 bases to trimming and J lost 1 base; unmatched junction nucleotides: 9. The CDR3 protein is CASSRKRGPSYEQYF. CDR3 sequence (DNA): TGTGCCAGCAGCCGGAAGCGGGGACCATCCTACGAGCAGTACTTC.

The chain combines TRBV3-1 (or the pseudogene TRBV3-2) with TRBJ2-1, with 12 bases identical to TRBD2. The germline gives CDR1 LGHDT, CDR2 YNNKEL (reference sequence). J gave up 1 base and V 7 bases, and 8 bases lay outside the gene matches. The CDR3 length is 17 residues. CDR3 protein: CASTSSGGASSYNEQFF. Written as DNA, the CDR3 is TGTGCCAGCACCTCTAGCGGGGGGGCCAGTTCCTACAATGAGCAGTTCTTC.

This clone was seen a few times. The chain links TRBV7-8 to TRBJ2-7, with D uncertain. The germline CDR1 and CDR2 sequences are SGHVS and FQNEAQ. There are 12 residues in the CDR3. Trimming removed 5 bases at V and 4 bases at J, with 9 bases between. The CDR3 DNA reads TGTGCCAGCAGCCCTAGTATTTACGAGCAGTACTTC. It codes for CASSPSIYEQYF.

This chain links TRBV30 with TRBJ2-5; TRBD2 agrees at 9 bases. This CDR3 region has 12 residues. Per the germline V gene, CDR1 is GTSNPN and CDR2 is SVGIG (reference sequence). Trimming took 5 bases from V and 4 from J; bases not matched to a gene: 2. Here the CDR3 DNA reads TGTGCCTGGGATAGCGGGGGAGAGACCCAGTACTTC. Translation: CAWDSGGETQYF. The full variable domain, rest sourced from reference TRBV30 and TRBJ2-5, is SQTIHQWPATLVQPVGSPLSLECTVEGTSNPNLYWYRQAAGRGLQLLFYSVGIGQISSEVPQNLSASRPQDRQFILSSKKLLLSDSGFYLCAWDSGGETQYFGPGTRLLVL.

The chain joins TRBV10-3 to TRBJ2-3, with TRBD2 identical over 9 bases. This CDR3 is built from 17 residues. The V gene's germline CDR1 is ENHRY and CDR2 SYGVKD. V gave up 3 bases and J gave up 0 bases; unmatched junction bases: 7. The CDR3 bases are TGTGCCATCAGTGACCCAGCGGGGGGAACTAGCACAGATACGCAGTATTTT. Translation: CAISDPAGGTSTDTQYF.